The sample holds many counts of the clone carrying this T cell receptor beta chain. Its antigen is not identified. Amplified TCR beta CDR3 regions came from RNA transcripts. First-round RT-PCR of the TCR CDR3 relied on the HTBI primer set. TCRdb fed the multiplex PCR reads into MiXCR, producing one record per CDR3 protein. The table shows 460,000 or so distinct CDR3 sequences, with approximately 15% occurring only once. The study defined stable Graves' hyperthyroidism as no ophthalmopathy progression within 18 months. Hyperthyroidism in the patients, aged 18 to 65, was newly diagnosed and under 2 months in duration. On the basis of clinical symptoms, serum thyroxine and TRAb, thyroid ultrasound and orbital computed tomography, diagnoses were made. The data were taken from a study of T cells in Graves' hyperthyroidism and ophthalmopathy. V lost 8 bases, J lost 7 bases, and 13 bases stayed unmatched. The CDR3 is 14 amino acids.

Study observations and caveats: Appearing also in blood were most of the thyroid clonotypes expanded above 0.001.

Material for sequencing was blood. This sequence was found in a woman aged 18-30 years with Graves' hyperthyroidism. The chain joins TRBV12-3 or TRBV12-4 to TRBJ1-2; 7 bases agree with TRBD1. DNA of the CDR3: TGTGCCAGCGGCCGACAGGGCCTAGTGGGTGGCTACACCTTC. This gives the protein CASGRQGLVGGYTF.